Each of the 27 T cell receptor beta chains below was sequenced from the same sample in a study of response to subunit inactivated influenza vaccine. MiXCR was run by TCRdb on the RT-PCR reads, yielding one entry per CDR3 protein. The sample yields more than 500,000 distinct CDR3 sequences, 10% to 12% seen once. Another study also made use of these data, one on T cells expressing NK-cell markers. That study adds: Scientists made TCR beta cDNA using 5'RACE template switching with UMIs.

Sequencing used PBMCs from blood, obtained on the day of vaccination. Receptor source: a man aged 50-60 years who received an inactivated influenza vaccine.

The chain has TRBV29-1 and TRBJ2-5, with D unresolved. The CDR3 extends over 13 amino acids. Germline V gives CDR1 SQVTM, CDR2 ANQGSEA. With 2 bases removed from V and 4 bases from J, the gap between germline ends came to 11 bases. The CDR3 is CSVERSKRETQYF. The CDR3 bases are TGCAGCGTTGAAAGATCTAAGAGAGAGACCCAGTACTTC.

This clonotype has at least ten counts. V gene TRBV5-1 combines with J gene TRBJ1-1; D gene uncertain. CDR3 length: 14 residues. Trimming stripped 0 bases from V and 5 bases from J, with 11 bases between. The germline gives CDR1 SGHRS, CDR2 YFSETQ. The CDR3 reads CASSLDVGYTEAFF. The DNA for the CDR3 is TGCGCCAGCAGCTTGGACGTCGGGTATACTGAAGCTTTCTTT.

The chain uses TRBV6-2 or TRBV6-3 and TRBJ2-7; D is ambiguous. There are 14 residues in the CDR3. In germline, CDR1 is MNHEY, CDR2 SVGEGT. V lost 7 bases and J 2 bases, leaving 15 bases between the germline ends. The CDR3 DNA is TGTGCCAGCACTCCAGTGGGCATCACCTACGAGCAGTACTTC. Residues: CASTPVGITYEQYF.

CDR3 DNA sequence: TGTGCCAGCAGCCCCTCAGCGGGAGGGCCTCCTTTCGATGAGCAGTTCTTC. Translated: CASSPSAGGPPFDEQFF. This chain uses TRBV7-3 with TRBJ2-1, with 10 bases aligning to TRBD2. Trimming took 5 bases from V and 8 from J; bases not matched to a gene: 15. CDR1 SGHTA and CDR2 FQGTGA come from the germline V gene. CDR3 length: 17 amino acids.

This clonotype was observed a handful of times. V gene TRBV6-5 combines with J gene TRBJ2-1; 7 bases agree with TRBD1. The CDR3 loop spans 15 amino acids. Germline lookup yields CDR1 MNHEY and CDR2 SVGAGI. V was pared by 4 bases and J by 2 bases, with 5 bases of the junction left unmatched. The CDR3 reads CASSSDRSTYNEQFF. The CDR3 region has the DNA TGTGCCAGCAGTTCGGACAGGAGCACCTACAATGAGCAGTTCTTC.

The chain joins TRBV20-1 to TRBJ2-3; 9 nucleotides line up with TRBD2. Germline loops: CDR1 DFQATT, CDR2 SNEGSKA (reference sequence). The V gene end was trimmed by 5 bases and the J gene end by 3 bases; junction bases not matched to a gene: 6. This CDR3 has 14 amino acids. The CDR3 nucleotides read TGCAGTGCTTTGCGGGGGGGCAGGACAGATACGCAGTATTTT. Its translation is CSALRGGRTDTQYF.

This clonotype has just a few counts. The genes are TRBV2 and TRBJ2-7, with 7 bases lining up with TRBD1. The J segment lost 0 bases and the V segment lost 7 bases, leaving 3 bases of the junction unmatched. CDR3 size: 13 residues. The germline gives CDR1 SNHLY, CDR2 FYNNEI. The CDR3 DNA sequence: TGTGCCAGCAAACGGGACAGCTCCTACGAGCAGTACTTC. Its protein is CASKRDSSYEQYF.

This clonotype was recorded a few times. V gene TRBV28 combines with J gene TRBJ2-2; 8 nucleotides agree with TRBD2. This CDR3 has 13 amino acids. Germline lookup yields CDR1 MDHEN and CDR2 SYDVKM. With V trimmed by 10 bases and J by 5 bases, 6 bases remained unmatched. CDR3 nucleotide sequence: TGTGCCACCCCGGGAGGGGGGACCGGGGAGCTGTTTTTT. This codes for CATPGGGTGELFF.

The chain combines TRBV2 with TRBJ2-7; D remains ambiguous. The germline gives CDR1 SNHLY, CDR2 FYNNEI. Trimming pared 0 bases from V and 1 base from J, leaving 10 bases between. This CDR3 comprises 15 residues. CDR3 coding DNA: TGTGCCAGCAGTGAAGCGGCAGGTGGTTCCTACGAGCAGTACTTC. Translated: CASSEAAGGSYEQYF.

This clonotype appeared a few times. The chain recombines TRBV27 with TRBJ2-2; perhaps TRBD2 as D (6 bases). The germline V and J ends were trimmed by 5 bases and 2 bases, with 18 bases remaining between them. This CDR3 has 17 residues. The V gene's germline CDR1 is MNHEY and CDR2 SMNVEV (reference sequence). The CDR3 region is CASSRFDGSRNTGELFF. In DNA, the CDR3 is TGTGCCAGCAGTCGCTTCGACGGGAGTCGTAACACCGGGGAGCTGTTTTTT.

The chain joins TRBV20-1 to TRBJ2-1; possible D gene TRBD2, 6 bases. Germline V gives CDR1 DFQATT, CDR2 SNEGSKA (reference sequence). The length of the CDR3 is 16 residues. Trimming cost V 3 bases and J 8 bases, with 23 bases left between them. In DNA form, the CDR3 reads TGCAGTGCTAGGGGCGGGATGGAGAGTGCACGGGATGAGCAGTTCTTC. Translating gives CSARGGMESARDEQFF.

In its sample, this clonotype was seen many times. CDR3 region: CSAAMNTEAFF. The CDR3 DNA is TGCAGTGCCGCTATGAACACTGAAGCTTTCTTT. The chain couples TRBV20-1 to TRBJ1-1; no clear D. V was pared by 6 bases and J by 0 bases, with 5 bases between. The CDR3 has 11 amino acids. The germline CDR1 and CDR2 sequences are DFQATT and SNEGSKA (reference sequence).

There are a few counts of this clonotype. The V call is TRBV14, the J call TRBJ2-4; D unresolved. The V and J ends lost 3 bases and 15 bases respectively, with 6 bases between them. CDR1 SGHDN and CDR2 FVKESK come from the germline V gene. CDR3 length equals 9 residues. The CDR3 sequence is CASSQRGYF. The DNA for the CDR3 is TGTGCCAGCAGCCAGAGAGGGTACTTC.

This clonotype turned up a few times. The chain is built from TRBV20-1 and TRBJ2-2; D not certain. V was shortened by 5 bases and J by 1 base, with 11 bases between the two germline ends. Germline lookup yields CDR1 DFQATT and CDR2 SNEGSKA (reference sequence). The CDR3 runs to 14 residues. Written as DNA, the CDR3 is TGCAGTGCTCGGGCCCCCGTGAACACCGGGGAGCTGTTTTTT. It is translated as CSARAPVNTGELFF.

This chain links TRBV13 with TRBJ2-7; 8 bases are shared with TRBD1. Unmatched junction bases numbered 6, after V lost 5 bases and J lost 0 bases. The CDR3 sequence is 15 residues long. Germline CDR1 is PRHDT and CDR2 is FYEKMQ (reference sequence). The CDR3 DNA sequence: TGTGCCAGCAGCCTGAAGCAGGGGGCCTCCTACGAGCAGTACTTC. Protein product: CASSLKQGASYEQYF.

The CDR3 protein is CASSFWENEKLFF. The CDR3, as DNA: TGCGCCAGCAGCTTTTGGGAAAACGAAAAACTGTTTTTT. This sequence joins TRBV5-1 and TRBJ1-4; D is uncertain. V was trimmed by 2 bases and J by 8 bases, leaving 10 bases between them. The CDR3 is 13 residues long. The germline V gene encodes CDR1 SGHRS and CDR2 YFSETQ.

This clonotype was picked up a small number of times. The genes are TRBV12-3 or TRBV12-4 and TRBJ2-2; 12 positions agree with TRBD2. This CDR3 spans 15 amino acids. The trim removed 6 bases at V and 7 bases at J, leaving 6 bases unmatched. The CDR3 nucleotides are TGTGCCAGCAGCTGGACTAGCGGGATGTACGGGGAGCTGTTTTTT. Amino acids: CASSWTSGMYGELFF.

This clonotype was seen a handful of times. This chain joins TRBV11-2 and TRBJ2-7; unclear D gene. Trimming cost V 0 bases and J 6 bases, with 9 bases left between them. CDR1 is SGHAT and CDR2 is FQNNGV in the germline V gene. This CDR3 is 13 amino acids long. CDR3 amino acids: CASSLDRSREQYF. In DNA, the CDR3 is TGTGCCAGCAGCTTAGATCGGTCCCGCGAGCAGTACTTC.

The sample holds a few counts of this clonotype. V gene TRBV15 combines with J gene TRBJ2-5, with D perhaps TRBD2 (6 bases). The CDR3 spans 17 residues. The V end was cut by 0 bases, the J end by 1 base, with 15 bases between. Germline-derived CDR1 and CDR2 are LNHNV and YYDKDF (reference sequence). CDR3 sequence (DNA): TGTGCCACCAGCAGAGATTACCCCCTAGCGACCCAAGAGACCCAGTACTTC. Its protein product is CATSRDYPLATQETQYF.

The chain couples TRBV29-1 to TRBJ2-7; D might be TRBD2 (6 bases). Germline CDR1 and CDR2: SQVTM and ANQGSEA. The CDR3 extends over 12 amino acids. V was trimmed by 5 bases and J by 1 base, leaving 9 bases between them. CDR3 in DNA: TGCAGCGTTAGGACTACTTCCTACGAGCAGTACTTC. Protein: CSVRTTSYEQYF.

This clonotype was recorded a few times. V usage is TRBV2 and J usage is TRBJ1-2; D unclear. The CDR3 runs 15 residues. Germline lookup yields CDR1 SNHLY and CDR2 FYNNEI. With 1 base removed from V and 2 bases from J, the gap between germline ends came to 11 bases. The chain's CDR3 is CASSEVPDPNYGYTF. The CDR3 bases are TGTGCCAGCAGTGAAGTCCCAGATCCGAACTATGGCTACACCTTC.

This clonotype occurred many times. This chain connects TRBV5-1 to TRBJ2-7, with TRBD2 as a possible D gene (5 bases). The CDR3 has 15 amino acids. Germline V gene lookup returns CDR1 SGHRS and CDR2 YFSETQ. V lost 4 bases to trimming and J lost 4 bases, with 18 bases between them. The CDR3 DNA follows: TGCGCCAGCAGCCAATCTGGACTCGGTTGGTACGAGCAGTACTTC. It translates to CASSQSGLGWYEQYF.

The table lists this clonotype with a few counts. The V gene is TRBV4-1, the J gene TRBJ1-2, with D possibly matching TRBD1 (5 bases). This CDR3 has 13 amino acids. Germline CDR1 MGHRA, CDR2 YSYEKL. Trimming left V 1 base short and J 7 bases short, with 10 bases between. CDR3 sequence (DNA): TGCGCCAGCAGCCAAGCCGGGGACCTTGGCTACACCTTC. Protein sequence: CASSQAGDLGYTF.

The rearrangement uses TRBV6-2 or TRBV6-3 and TRBJ2-5; 11 bases match TRBD2. Germline V CDR1 and CDR2: MNHEY, SVGEGT. The CDR3 length is 15 residues. With 4 bases clipped from V and 3 bases from J, the junction kept 4 bases outside the gene matches. CDR3 loop: CASSLYSGREETQYF. The CDR3, as DNA: TGTGCCAGCAGTTTGTATAGCGGGAGGGAAGAGACCCAGTACTTC.

This clonotype was counted at least ten times. Written as DNA, the CDR3 is TGTGCCAGCAGTGGGGACGGTGTAATGAAGAAACTGTTTTTT. Translating gives CASSGDGVMKKLFF. V and J are TRBV6-1 and TRBJ1-4; TRBD1 is a possible D gene (5 bases). Per the germline V gene, CDR1 is MNHNS and CDR2 is SASEGT. The CDR3 covers 14 residues. Deletions cut 4 bases from V and 11 bases from J, with 17 bases between.

The V gene is TRBV5-4, the J gene TRBJ2-6; possible D gene TRBD2, 7 bases. The CDR3 runs to 16 residues. V lost 4 bases to trimming and J lost 4 bases, with 15 bases between them. CDR1 is SGHNT and CDR2 is YYREEE in the germline V gene (reference sequence). The DNA for the CDR3 is TGTGCCAGCAGCCCCAAGGGGGGGACCGGGGCCAACGTCCTGACTTTC. Translation gives CASSPKGGTGANVLTF.

This clonotype showed up just a few times. The chain is built from TRBV11-1 and TRBJ2-1, with TRBD2 matching over 7 bases. J gave up 0 bases and V 5 bases, and 13 bases lay outside the gene matches. The CDR3 spans 18 residues. Germline loops: CDR1 SGHAT, CDR2 FQDESV (reference sequence). The CDR3 bases are TGTGCCAGCAGCCCGCCCCTGAATAGCGGGTACTCCTACAATGAGCAGTTCTTC. Residues: CASSPPLNSGYSYNEQFF.